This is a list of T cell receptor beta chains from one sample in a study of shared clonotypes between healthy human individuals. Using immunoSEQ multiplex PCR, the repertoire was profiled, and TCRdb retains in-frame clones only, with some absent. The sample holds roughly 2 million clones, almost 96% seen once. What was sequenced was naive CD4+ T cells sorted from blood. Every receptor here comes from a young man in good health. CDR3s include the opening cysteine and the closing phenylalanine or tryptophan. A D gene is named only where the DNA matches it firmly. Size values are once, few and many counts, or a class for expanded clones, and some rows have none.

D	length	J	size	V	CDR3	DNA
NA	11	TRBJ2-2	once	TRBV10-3	CAISGRGELFF	TGTGCCATCAGTGGGAGAGGGGAGCTGTTTTTT
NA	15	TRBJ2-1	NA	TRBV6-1	CASSEARQGLDEQFF	TGTGCCAGCAGTGAAGCTCGGCAGGGGTTGGATGAGCAGTTCTTC
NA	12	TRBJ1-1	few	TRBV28	CASSLRNTEAFF	TGTGCCAGCAGTTTACGGAACACTGAAGCTTTCTTT
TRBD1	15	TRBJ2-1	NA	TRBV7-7	CASSQGQGEVYEQFF	TGTGCTAGCAGCCAGGGACAGGGTGAGGTCTATGAGCAGTTCTTC
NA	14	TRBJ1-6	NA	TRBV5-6	CASSLRQINSPLHF	TGTGCCAGCAGCTTGAGACAGATTAATTCACCCCTCCACTTT
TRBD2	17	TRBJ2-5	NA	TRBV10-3	CAISPFTSGGVQETQYF	TGTGCCATCAGCCCTTTTACTAGCGGGGGGGTACAAGAGACCCAGTACTTC
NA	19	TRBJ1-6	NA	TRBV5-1	CASSLRSRTGSSYNSPLHF	TGCGCCAGCAGCTTGAGGTCTCGGACGGGAAGCTCCTATAATTCACCCCTCCACTTT
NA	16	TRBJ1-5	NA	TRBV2	CASSQTGQTKTRPQHF	TGTGCCAGCAGCCAAACAGGACAGACTAAAACTCGGCCCCAGCATTTT
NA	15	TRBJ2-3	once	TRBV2	CASSSQVVSTDTQYF	TGTGCCAGCAGTTCACAGGTGGTAAGCACAGATACGCAGTATTTT
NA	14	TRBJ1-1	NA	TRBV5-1	CASSLGQGYTEAFF	TGCGCCAGCAGCTTGGGTCAGGGATACACTGAAGCTTTCTTT
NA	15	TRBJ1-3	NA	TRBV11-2	CASRKGHLSGNTIYF	TGTGCCAGCAGAAAAGGACATCTCTCTGGAAACACCATATATTTT
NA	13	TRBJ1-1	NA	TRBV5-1	CASSLEGGTEAFF	TGCGCCAGCAGCCTAGAGGGTGGGACTGAAGCTTTCTTT
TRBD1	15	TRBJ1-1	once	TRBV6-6	CASRRGQGAGTEAFF	TGTGCCAGCAGAAGGGGACAGGGGGCTGGCACTGAAGCTTTCTTT
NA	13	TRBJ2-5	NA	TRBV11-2	CASSFRGRETQYF	TGTGCCAGCAGCTTTCGGGGTAGGGAGACCCAGTACTTC
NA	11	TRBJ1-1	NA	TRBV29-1	CSVEPVSEAFF	TGCAGCGTTGAGCCGGTTTCTGAAGCTTTCTTT
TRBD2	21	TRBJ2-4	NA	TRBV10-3	CAISETPGTSGISRAKNIQYF	TGTGCCATCAGTGAGACGCCCGGGACTAGCGGGATTTCGAGAGCCAAAAACATTCAGTACTTC
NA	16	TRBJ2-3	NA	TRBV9	CASSVDPSPGADTQYF	TGTGCCAGCAGCGTAGATCCCTCCCCTGGCGCAGATACGCAGTATTTT
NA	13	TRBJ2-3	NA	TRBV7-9	CASSLSPSDTQYF	TGTGCCAGCAGCTTAAGCCCTTCCGATACGCAGTATTTT
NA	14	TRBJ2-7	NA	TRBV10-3	CAISETALSYEQYF	TGTGCCATCTCAGAGACAGCCTTATCCTACGAGCAGTACTTC
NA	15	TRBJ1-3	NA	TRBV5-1	CASSLEGGSGNTIYF	TGCGCCAGCAGCTTGGAAGGGGGCTCTGGAAACACCATATATTTT
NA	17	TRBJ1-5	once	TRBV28	CASSGGDGRYSNQPQHF	TGTGCCAGCAGCGGCGGGGACGGGAGATATAGCAATCAGCCCCAGCATTTT
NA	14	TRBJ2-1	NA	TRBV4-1	CASSQGSTYNEQFF	TGCGCCAGCAGCCAGGGGTCGACCTACAATGAGCAGTTCTTC
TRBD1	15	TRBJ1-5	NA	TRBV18	CASSPAGGSSQPQHF	TGTGCCAGCTCACCCGCAGGGGGGTCATCTCAGCCCCAGCATTTT
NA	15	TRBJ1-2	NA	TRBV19	CASSIQGSGTYGYTF	TGTGCCAGTAGTATACAGGGGTCGGGCACCTATGGCTACACCTTC
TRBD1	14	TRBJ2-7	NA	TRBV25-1	CASSRGTGAYEQYF	TGTGCCAGCAGTCGAGGGACAGGGGCCTACGAGCAGTACTTC
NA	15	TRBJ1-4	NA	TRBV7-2	CASSPDILTNEKLFF	TGTGCCAGCAGCCCCGATATATTAACTAATGAAAAACTGTTTTTT
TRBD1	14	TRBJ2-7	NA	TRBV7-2	CASSKQGLGYEQYF	TGTGCCAGCAGCAAACAGGGGTTAGGTTACGAGCAGTACTTC
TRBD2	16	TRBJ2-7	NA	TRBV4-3	CASSPRLATILYEQYF	TGCGCCAGCAGCCCCAGACTAGCGACCATCTTGTACGAGCAGTACTTC
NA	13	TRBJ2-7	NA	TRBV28	CASSPLGGYEQYF	TGTGCCAGCAGTCCCCTCGGGGGCTACGAGCAGTACTTC
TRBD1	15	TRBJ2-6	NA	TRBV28	CASSWDRDGANVLTF	TGTGCCAGCAGTTGGGACAGGGATGGGGCCAACGTCCTGACTTTC
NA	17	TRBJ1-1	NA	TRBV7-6	CASTPGTDSSMNTEAFF	TGTGCCAGCACACCTGGCACAGACAGTTCAATGAACACTGAAGCTTTCTTT
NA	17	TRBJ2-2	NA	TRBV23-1	CASSRPRFRGKPGELFF	TGCGCCAGCAGTCGCCCTCGCTTCCGGGGGAAACCCGGGGAGCTGTTTTTT
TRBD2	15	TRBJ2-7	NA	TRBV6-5	CASSTRLAGTYEQYF	TGTGCCAGCAGCACCAGACTAGCGGGGACTTACGAGCAGTACTTC
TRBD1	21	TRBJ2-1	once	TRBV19	CASSPQAGWGETGGLYNEQFF	TGTGCCAGTAGTCCCCAGGCGGGTTGGGGAGAAACAGGGGGCCTATACAATGAGCAGTTCTTC
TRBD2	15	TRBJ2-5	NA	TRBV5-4	CASSFPTGGQETQYF	TGTGCCAGCAGCTTTCCAACGGGGGGGCAAGAGACCCAGTACTTC
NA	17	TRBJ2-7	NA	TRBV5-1	CASQAAPHLWGIDEQYF	TGCGCCAGTCAAGCAGCACCTCACCTCTGGGGAATCGACGAGCAGTACTTC
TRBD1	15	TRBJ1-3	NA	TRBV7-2	CASSLGTAPGNTIYF	TGTGCCAGCAGCTTGGGGACAGCCCCTGGAAACACCATATATTTT
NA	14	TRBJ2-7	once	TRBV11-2	CASSSTENVYEQYF	TGTGCCAGCAGCTCCACCGAAAACGTCTACGAGCAGTACTTC
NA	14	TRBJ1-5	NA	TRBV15	CATSRPQGNQPQHF	TGTGCCACCAGCAGACCTCAGGGTAATCAGCCCCAGCATTTT
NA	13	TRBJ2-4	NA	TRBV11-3	CASSLGPRGIQYF	TGTGCCAGCAGCTTAGGTCCCAGAGGCATTCAGTACTTC
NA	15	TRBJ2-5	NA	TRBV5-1	CASSLAGPPQETQYF	TGCGCCAGCAGCTTGGCCGGACCACCACAAGAGACCCAGTACTTC
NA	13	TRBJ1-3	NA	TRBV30	CAWNRNSGNTIYF	TGTGCCTGGAACAGAAACTCTGGAAACACCATATATTTT
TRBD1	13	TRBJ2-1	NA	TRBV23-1	CASSRDRDDEQFF	TGCGCCAGCAGCCGGGACAGGGACGATGAGCAGTTCTTC
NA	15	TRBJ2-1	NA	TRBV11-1	CASSPANGFYNEQFF	TGTGCCAGCAGCCCCGCGAACGGATTCTACAATGAGCAGTTCTTC
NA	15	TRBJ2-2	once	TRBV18	CASSPSRMGSGELFF	TGTGCCAGCTCACCATCAAGAATGGGGAGTGGGGAGCTGTTTTTT
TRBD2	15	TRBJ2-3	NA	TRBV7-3	CASSLNSAGGDTQYF	TGTGCCAGCAGCTTAAATTCGGCGGGGGGAGATACGCAGTATTTT
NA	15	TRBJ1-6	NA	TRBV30	CAWSAGWGENSPLHF	TGTGCCTGGAGTGCCGGGTGGGGGGAGAATTCACCCCTCCACTTT
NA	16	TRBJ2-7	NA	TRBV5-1	CASSANRAGGAYEQYF	TGCGCCAGCAGCGCCAACAGGGCCGGTGGGGCCTACGAGCAGTACTTC
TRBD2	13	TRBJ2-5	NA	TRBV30	CAWSRGGQETQYF	TGTGCCTGGAGTCGGGGGGGTCAAGAGACCCAGTACTTC
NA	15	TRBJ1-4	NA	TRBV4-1	CASSQAPPVGEKLFF	TGCGCCAGCAGCCAAGCCCCTCCGGTCGGTGAAAAACTGTTTTTT
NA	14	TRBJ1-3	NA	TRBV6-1	CASKPDYSGNTIYF	TGTGCCAGCAAGCCGGATTACTCTGGAAACACCATATATTTT
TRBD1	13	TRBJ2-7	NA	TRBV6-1	CASLGTGSYEQYF	TGTGCCAGCCTTGGGACAGGTAGCTACGAGCAGTACTTC